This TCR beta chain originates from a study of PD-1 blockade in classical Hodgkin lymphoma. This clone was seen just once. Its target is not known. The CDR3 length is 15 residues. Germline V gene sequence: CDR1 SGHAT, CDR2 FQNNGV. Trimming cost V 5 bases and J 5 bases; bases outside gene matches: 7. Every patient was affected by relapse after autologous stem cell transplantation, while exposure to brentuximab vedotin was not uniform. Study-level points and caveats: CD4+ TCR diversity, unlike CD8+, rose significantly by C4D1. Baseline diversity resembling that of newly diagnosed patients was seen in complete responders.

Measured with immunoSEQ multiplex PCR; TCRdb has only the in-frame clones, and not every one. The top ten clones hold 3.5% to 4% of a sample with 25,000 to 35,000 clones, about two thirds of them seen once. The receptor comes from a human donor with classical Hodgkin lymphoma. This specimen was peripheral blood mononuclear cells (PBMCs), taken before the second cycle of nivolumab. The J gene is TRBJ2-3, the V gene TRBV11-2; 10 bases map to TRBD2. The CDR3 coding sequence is TGTGCCAGCAGCCTAGCTAGCGGGGGCCGAGATACGCAGTATTTT. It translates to CASSLASGGRDTQYF.